Following are 22 T cell receptor beta chains from one sample sequenced in a study of blood T cell repertoires in COVID-19. The protocol was immunoSEQ multiplex PCR, while the TCRdb copy is restricted to in-frame clones and leaves out a portion. Among about 220,000 clones listed, around 85% were seen once. Input material: peripheral blood. The receptors shown here come from a woman aged 70-85 years with COVID-19, enrolled during active disease.

The V and J genes are TRBV4-3 and TRBJ2-7, with a possible D match to TRBD2 (6 bases). The CDR3 is made up of 16 amino acids. Germline CDR1 reads LGHNA; CDR2 reads YSLEER. V lost 5 bases and J lost 5, with 22 bases in between. CDR3 DNA sequence: TGCGCCAGCAGCGCAACGACCGGGACTGGGATTGACGAGCAGTACTTC. This sequence encodes CASSATTGTGIDEQYF.

This chain uses TRBV5-6 with TRBJ1-2, with D maybe TRBD1 (6 bases). Trimming removed 5 bases from V and 9 bases from J, with 14 bases in between. CDR3 length: 12 amino acids. Germline lookup yields CDR1 SGHDT and CDR2 YYEEEE. The CDR3 coding sequence is TGTGCCAGCAGTTCGGGACATGTAAGCTACACCTTC. Its translation: CASSSGHVSYTF.

The chain links TRBV11-2 to TRBJ2-3, with 9 bases matching TRBD2. Germline lookup yields CDR1 SGHAT and CDR2 FQNNGV. The CDR3 covers 16 residues. The V and J ends lost 3 bases and 5 bases, in that order; junction bases with no gene match: 9. The chain's CDR3 is CASSFGRGGNVDTQYF. The CDR3 DNA reads as TGTGCCAGCAGCTTCGGGCGGGGGGGCAATGTAGATACGCAGTATTTT.

The chain has TRBV10-3 and TRBJ1-2; 9 bases are a match to TRBD1. Germline assignment: CDR1 ENHRY and CDR2 SYGVKD. The CDR3 length is 17 residues. Trimming took 2 bases from V and 2 from J; bases not matched to a gene: 9. Here the CDR3 reads CAISELRDREENYGYTF. Here the CDR3 DNA reads TGTGCCATCAGTGAGCTCCGGGACAGGGAAGAGAACTATGGCTACACCTTC.

The chain combines TRBV19 with TRBJ1-1; D possibly corresponds to TRBD1 (6 bases). The germline CDR1 and CDR2 sequences are LNHDA and SQIVND (reference sequence). V lost 5 bases, J lost 4 bases, and 17 bases lay in between. The CDR3 consists of 15 residues. The CDR3 DNA reads TGTGCCAGTAGTTTCTCCGCAGGGGTGGGCACTGAAGCTTTCTTT. This sequence encodes CASSFSAGVGTEAFF.

The gene calls are TRBV19 and TRBJ1-1, with 8 bases fitting TRBD1. The CDR3 length is 17 residues. V lost 4 bases, J lost 2 bases, and 12 bases stayed unmatched. In germline, CDR1 is LNHDA, CDR2 SQIVND (reference sequence). CDR3 coding DNA: TGTGCCAGTAGTACAGGACAGGGTTTTGGTAGTAACACTGAAGCTTTCTTT. The encoded protein is CASSTGQGFGSNTEAFF.

The sample holds a few counts of this clone. The chain joins TRBV5-1 to TRBJ2-7; 7 nucleotides line up with TRBD2. Trimming removed 4 bases from V and 3 bases from J; junction bases left unmatched: 7. The CDR3 spans 14 residues. The germline V gene encodes CDR1 SGHRS and CDR2 YFSETQ. CDR3 protein: CASSLGGSYYEQYF. CDR3 nucleotide sequence: TGCGCCAGCAGCCTCGGGGGGTCATACTACGAGCAGTACTTC. Combining the CDR3 with reference TRBV5-1 and TRBJ2-7 gives the whole variable domain KAGVTQTPRYLIKTRGQQVTLSCSPISGHRSVSWYQQTPGQGLQFLFEYFSETQRNKGNFPGRFSGRQFSNSRSEMNVSTLELGDSALYLCASSLGGSYYEQYFGPGTRLTVT.

The rearrangement joins TRBV3-1 (or the pseudogene TRBV3-2) to TRBJ2-7, with 11 bases identical to TRBD2. The germline CDR1 and CDR2 sequences are LGHDT and YNNKEL (reference sequence). The CDR3 is 19 amino acids. With V trimmed by 1 base and J by 6 bases, 17 bases remained unmatched. The CDR3: CASSQGLAGPAIGGAEQYF. CDR3 coding DNA: TGTGCCAGCAGCCAAGGACTAGCGGGGCCCGCGATCGGTGGCGCCGAGCAGTACTTC.

V gene TRBV9 combines with J gene TRBJ2-1; 8 bases agree with TRBD2. The CDR3 sequence is 15 residues long. CDR1 is SGDLS and CDR2 is YYNGEE in the germline V gene. V dropped 0 bases and J dropped 8; count of bases not matched to a gene: 7. CDR3 in amino acids: CASSVGGTSLDEQFF. As DNA, the CDR3 is TGTGCCAGCAGCGTAGGAGGGACTAGTCTCGATGAGCAGTTCTTC.

The J gene is TRBJ1-5, the V gene TRBV2, with 8 bases aligning to TRBD1. The germline CDR1 and CDR2 sequences are SNHLY and FYNNEI. V shed 4 bases and J 2 bases; nucleotides not matched to a gene: 1. The CDR3 has 14 residues. This chain's CDR3 is CASSAGGGNQPQHF. The CDR3 DNA reads TGTGCCAGCAGTGCAGGGGGCGGCAATCAGCCCCAGCATTTT. Full variable domain (missing parts from reference TRBV2 and TRBJ1-5): EPEVTQTPSHQVTQMGQEVILRCVPISNHLYFYWYRQILGQKVEFLVSFYNNEISEKSEIFDDQFSVERPDGSNFTLKIRSTKLEDSAMYFCASSAGGGNQPQHFGDGTRLSIL.

The rearrangement joins TRBV9 to TRBJ1-2; D might be TRBD1 (5 bases). CDR3 length: 14 residues. V was cut by 3 bases and J by 4 bases, with 13 bases left in between. Germline V gene lookup returns CDR1 SGDLS and CDR2 YYNGEE. The CDR3 here is CASSGTGPVYGYTF. CDR3 sequence (DNA): TGTGCCAGCAGCGGCACAGGCCCAGTCTATGGCTACACCTTC.

V gene TRBV7-2 combines with J gene TRBJ1-5, with 8 bases lining up with TRBD1. The trim removed 5 bases at V and 2 bases at J, leaving 5 bases unmatched. Germline V gene sequence: CDR1 SGHTA, CDR2 FQGNSA. This CDR3 comprises 15 residues. The CDR3 sequence is CASSPDRGGNQPQHF. CDR3 bases: TGTGCCAGCAGCCCCGACAGGGGAGGCAATCAGCCCCAGCATTTT.

This sequence joins TRBV18 and TRBJ2-5; 8 nucleotides align to TRBD2. The ends lost 3 bases at V and 3 bases at J; junction bases unmatched: 3. The CDR3 consists of 14 residues. Per the germline V gene, CDR1 is KGHSH and CDR2 is LQKENI. This CDR3 is CASSPTSGEETQYF. In DNA, the CDR3 is TGTGCCAGCTCACCTACTAGCGGAGAAGAGACCCAGTACTTC.

J is TRBJ2-3 and V is TRBV20-1, with TRBD1 matching over 8 bases. CDR3 length: 15 amino acids. The germline V gene encodes CDR1 DFQATT and CDR2 SNEGSKA (reference sequence). The ends lost 3 bases at V and 2 bases at J; junction bases unmatched: 7. This CDR3 is CSASRTGLLTDTQYF. In DNA form, the CDR3 reads TGCAGTGCTAGTCGGACAGGGCTTCTCACAGATACGCAGTATTTT.

This chain links TRBV19 with TRBJ2-3; 12 bases align to TRBD1. The CDR3 spans 15 residues. Germline-derived CDR1 and CDR2 are LNHDA and SQIVND (reference sequence). J was trimmed by 5 bases and V by 4 bases; bases with no gene match: 4. The CDR3 bases are TGTGCCAGTAGTAGGGACAGGGGGCTTCAAGATACGCAGTATTTT. Its protein product is CASSRDRGLQDTQYF.

The chain joins TRBV19 to TRBJ2-7; 14 positions agree with TRBD2. Germline values: CDR1 LNHDA, CDR2 SQIVND (reference sequence). This CDR3 contains 16 residues. J gave up 3 bases and V 0 bases, and 1 base lay outside the gene matches. This CDR3 is CASSIEGTSGSYEQYF. The CDR3 coding sequence is TGTGCCAGTAGTATAGAAGGGACTAGCGGGAGCTACGAGCAGTACTTC.

The V call is TRBV5-5, the J call TRBJ1-6; a possible D gene is TRBD1 (6 bases). The V gene lost 4 bases and the J gene lost 8 bases, with 19 bases spanning the gap. Germline V gene data show CDR1 as SGHKS and CDR2 as YYEKEE (reference sequence). CDR3 length: 16 residues. The CDR3, as DNA: TGTGCCAGCAGCCCTTGGATGGCAGGGGATCATTCACCCCTCCACTTT. Translation gives CASSPWMAGDHSPLHF. Complete variable domain (other parts from reference TRBV5-5 and TRBJ1-6): DAGVTQSPTHLIKTRGQQVTLRCSPISGHKSVSWYQQVLGQGPQFIFQYYEKEERGRGNFPDRFSARQFPNYSSELNVNALLLGDSALYLCASSPWMAGDHSPLHFGNGTRLTVT.

The table lists this clone with a few counts. This CDR3 reads CASSWRLAGSTDTQYF. DNA for the CDR3: TGTGCCAGCAGCTGGCGTCTAGCGGGCAGCACAGATACGCAGTATTTT. The chain employs TRBV7-2 and TRBJ2-3; 8 bases fit TRBD2. CDR1 and CDR2 (germline): SGHTA, FQGNSA. The trim removed 4 bases at V and 0 bases at J, leaving 6 bases unmatched. The CDR3 totals 16 residues.

The gene calls are TRBV5-6 and TRBJ2-1; a weak D match, TRBD2 (8 bases). The CDR3 extends over 16 amino acids. CDR1 and CDR2 (germline): SGHDT, YYEEEE. Trimming removed 1 base at V and 3 bases at J, with 14 bases between. The CDR3 reads CASSLLAGQLYNEQFF. The CDR3 DNA sequence: TGTGCCAGCAGCTTGTTAGCGGGACAGCTCTACAATGAGCAGTTCTTC.

V is TRBV6-5 and J is TRBJ2-3; the D is unclear. Germline V gene data show CDR1 as MNHEY and CDR2 as SVGAGI. The CDR3 is 15 residues long. V lost 5 bases and J 4 bases, leaving 16 bases between the germline ends. The CDR3 bases are TGTGCCAGCAGTCTCGGGTCTCAAAGTGCAGATACGCAGTATTTT. It codes for CASSLGSQSADTQYF.

The rearrangement links TRBV7-8 to TRBJ2-2, with 8 bases identical to TRBD2. Germline V gene sequence: CDR1 SGHVS, CDR2 FQNEAQ. This CDR3 is 16 amino acids long. V was pared by 9 bases and J by 2 bases, with 11 bases of the junction left unmatched. CDR3 sequence reads: CASSFSLAGNTGELFF. For the CDR3, the DNA is TGTGCCAGTTCATTCAGCCTAGCGGGTAACACCGGGGAGCTGTTTTTT.

The V gene is TRBV27, the J gene TRBJ1-5, with D perhaps matching TRBD1 (5 bases). This CDR3 has 14 residues. CDR1 MNHEY and CDR2 SMNVEV come from the germline V gene (reference sequence). Deletions cut 5 bases from V and 4 bases from J, with 12 bases between. As DNA, the CDR3 is TGTGCCAGCAGTAAGCAGGGTGCGAATCAGCCCCAGCATTTT. Translating gives CASSKQGANQPQHF.